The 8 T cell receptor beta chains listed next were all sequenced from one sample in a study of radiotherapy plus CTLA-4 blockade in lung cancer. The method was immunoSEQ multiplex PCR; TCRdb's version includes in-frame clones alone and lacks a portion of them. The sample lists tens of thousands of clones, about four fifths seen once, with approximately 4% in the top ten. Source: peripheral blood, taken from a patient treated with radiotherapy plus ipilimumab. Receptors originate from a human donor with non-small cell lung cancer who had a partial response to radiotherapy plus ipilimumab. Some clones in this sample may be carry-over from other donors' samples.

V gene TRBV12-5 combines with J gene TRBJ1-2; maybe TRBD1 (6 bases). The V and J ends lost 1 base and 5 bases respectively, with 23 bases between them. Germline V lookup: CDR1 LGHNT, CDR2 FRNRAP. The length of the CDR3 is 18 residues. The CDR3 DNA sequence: TGTGCTAGTGGTTTGGCCACCGACCGAGGACAGCTCCCATATGGCTACACCTTC. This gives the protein CASGLATDRGQLPYGYTF. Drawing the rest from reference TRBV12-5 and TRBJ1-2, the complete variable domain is DARVTQTPRHKVTEMGQEVTMRCQPILGHNTVFWYRQTMMQGLELLAYFRNRAPLDDSGMPKDRFSAEMPDATLATLKIQPSEPRDSAVYFCASGLATDRGQLPYGYTFGSGTRLTVV.

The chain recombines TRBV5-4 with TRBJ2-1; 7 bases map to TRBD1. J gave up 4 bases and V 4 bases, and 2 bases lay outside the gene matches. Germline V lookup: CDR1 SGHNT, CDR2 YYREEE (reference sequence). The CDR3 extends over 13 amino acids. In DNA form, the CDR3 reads TGTGCCAGCAGCAAACAGGGGTACAATGAGCAGTTCTTC. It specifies CASSKQGYNEQFF.

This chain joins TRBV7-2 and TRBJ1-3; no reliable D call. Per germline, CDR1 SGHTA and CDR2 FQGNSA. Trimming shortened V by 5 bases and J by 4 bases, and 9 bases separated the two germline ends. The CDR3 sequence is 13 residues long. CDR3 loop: CASSRERGNTIYF. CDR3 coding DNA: TGTGCCAGCAGCCGGGAGAGAGGAAACACCATATATTTT.

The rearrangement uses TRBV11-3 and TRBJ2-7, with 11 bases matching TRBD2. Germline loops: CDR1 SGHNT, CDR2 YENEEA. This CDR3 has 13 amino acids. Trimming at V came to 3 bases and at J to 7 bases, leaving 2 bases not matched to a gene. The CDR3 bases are TGTGCCAGCAGCTTGACTAGCGGGACGGAGCAGTACTTC. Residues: CASSLTSGTEQYF.

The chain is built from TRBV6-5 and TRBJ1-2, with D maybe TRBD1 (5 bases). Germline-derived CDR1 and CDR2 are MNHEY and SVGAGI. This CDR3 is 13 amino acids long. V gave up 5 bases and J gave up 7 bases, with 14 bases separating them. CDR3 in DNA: TGTGCCAGCAGTGGAGGGACCGGTCGTGGCTACACCTTC. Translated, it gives CASSGGTGRGYTF.

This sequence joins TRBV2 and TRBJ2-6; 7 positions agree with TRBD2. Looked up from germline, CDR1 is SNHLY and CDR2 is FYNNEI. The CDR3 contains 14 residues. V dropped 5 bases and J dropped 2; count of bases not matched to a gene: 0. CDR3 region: CASSRGAGANVLTF. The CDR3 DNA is TGTGCCAGCAGTCGGGGGGCTGGGGCCAACGTCCTGACTTTC.

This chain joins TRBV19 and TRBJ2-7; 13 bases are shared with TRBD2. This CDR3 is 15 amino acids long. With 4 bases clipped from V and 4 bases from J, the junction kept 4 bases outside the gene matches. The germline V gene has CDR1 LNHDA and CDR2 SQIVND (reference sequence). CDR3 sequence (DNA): TGTGCCAGTAGTACTACTAGCGGGAGGGCGTACGAGCAGTACTTC. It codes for CASSTTSGRAYEQYF.

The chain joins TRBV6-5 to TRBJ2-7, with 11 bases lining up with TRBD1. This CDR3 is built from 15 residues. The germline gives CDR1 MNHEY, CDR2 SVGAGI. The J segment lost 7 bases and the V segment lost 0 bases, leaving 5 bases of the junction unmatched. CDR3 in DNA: TGTGCCAGCAGTTACTCGGGGACAGGGGGAGAAGAGCAGTACTTC. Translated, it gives CASSYSGTGGEEQYF.